The 3 T cell receptor beta chains in this list originate from one sample, sequenced in a study of Graves' ophthalmopathy and Graves' hyperthyroidism. The sequenced template was RNA, covering the TCR beta CDR3 region. HTBI primers were employed in first-round RT-PCR, then a second-round multiplex PCR followed. TCRdb analysed the multiplex PCR reads with MiXCR anew, one entry per CDR3 protein. The data show some 210,000 distinct CDR3 sequences, roughly 27% seen once. What was sequenced was peripheral blood. The receptors derive from a man aged 50 to 60 with Graves' ophthalmopathy.

This clonotype was detected many times. The CDR3 here is CASSLGLAGNQETQYF. The CDR3 nucleotides read TGCGCCAGCAGCTTGGGACTAGCGGGGAATCAAGAGACCCAGTACTTC. The chain uses TRBV5-1 and TRBJ2-5; 11 bases are a match to TRBD2. The CDR3 runs to 16 residues. V dropped 0 bases and J dropped 2; count of bases not matched to a gene: 3. Germline CDR1 and CDR2: SGHRS and YFSETQ.

This clonotype was found many times. The V and J genes are TRBV5-1 and TRBJ2-7, with D perhaps assigned TRBD1 or TRBD2 (5 bases each). Germline V gene sequence: CDR1 SGHRS, CDR2 YFSETQ. The CDR3 loop spans 15 amino acids. Trimming shortened V by 5 bases and J by 4 bases, and 19 bases separated the two germline ends. The CDR3, as DNA: TGCGCCAGCAGGGAGGCAGGGCCGCAACTTTACGAGCAGTACTTC. It specifies CASREAGPQLYEQYF. Full variable domain (outside the CDR3, taken from reference TRBV5-1 and TRBJ2-7): KAGVTQTPRYLIKTRGQQVTLSCSPISGHRSVSWYQQTPGQGLQFLFEYFSETQRNKGNFPGRFSGRQFSNSRSEMNVSTLELGDSALYLCASREAGPQLYEQYFGPGTRLTVT.

The V gene is TRBV28, the J gene TRBJ1-1; D not resolved. V was shortened by 3 bases and J by 1 base, with 15 bases between the two germline ends. The CDR3 runs to 16 residues. Germline V gene data show CDR1 as MDHEN and CDR2 as SYDVKM. The CDR3 sequence is CASSFLPGSSNTEAFF. The CDR3 coding sequence is TGTGCCAGCAGTTTCCTCCCCGGGTCGTCGAACACTGAAGCTTTCTTT.